Sequencing of this T cell receptor beta chain was carried out in a study of identical twins. The CDR3 totals 14 residues. Germline CDR1 SSHAT, CDR2 FNYEAQ (reference sequence). Comment on this clonotype: The junction departs from germline at one end; a sequencing error may be responsible.

TCRdb processed the 5' RACE reads anew with MiXCR; each CDR3 protein has one entry. The table lists roughly 770,000 distinct CDR3 sequences, around a sixth of them singletons. This sample also appeared in a second study, on T cells expressing NK-cell markers. That work states: Obtained from sorted CD3+CD56+NKG2C+, CD3+CD56+NKG2C- and CD3+CD56-NKG2C+ T cells were the TCR beta repertoires. HCMV seropositivity characterized most of the eight sequenced donors, and seronegativity one.

The chain uses TRBV7-7 and TRBJ1-1; D might be TRBD1 (5 bases). This TCR derives from a young woman in good health. The sample consisted of PBMCs. CDR3 DNA: TGTGCTAGCAGCCCGGGACTGGCGAACACTGAAGCTTTCTTT. It is translated as CASSPGLANTEAFF.